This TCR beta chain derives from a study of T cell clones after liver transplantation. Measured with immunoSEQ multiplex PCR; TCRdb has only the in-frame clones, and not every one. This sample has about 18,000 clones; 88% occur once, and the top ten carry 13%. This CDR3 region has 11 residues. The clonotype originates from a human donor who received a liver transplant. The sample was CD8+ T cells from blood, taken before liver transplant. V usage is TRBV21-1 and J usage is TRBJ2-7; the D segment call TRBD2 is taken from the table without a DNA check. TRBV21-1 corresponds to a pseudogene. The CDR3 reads CASSKEGGEYF. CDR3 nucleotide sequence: TGTGCCAGCAGCAAGGAGGGCGGGGAGTACTTC.